A single sample is the source of the 8 T cell receptor beta chains below, sequenced in a study of cytomegalovirus exposure and HLA in healthy donors. Data came from immunoSEQ multiplex PCR; TCRdb stores just in-frame clones and leaves some out. The sample lists 150,000 to 200,000 clones, over 65% occurring once. The sample was PBMCs. All receptors come from a man aged 18 to 29 in good health and CMV-seropositive.

V gene TRBV5-1 combines with J gene TRBJ2-5, with 7 bases that match TRBD1. The CDR3 spans 13 residues. Germline V gene sequence: CDR1 SGHRS, CDR2 YFSETQ. V lost 4 bases, J lost 2 bases, and 2 bases stayed unmatched. CDR3 in amino acids: CASSATGQETQYF. The CDR3 DNA reads TGCGCCAGCAGCGCGACAGGGCAAGAGACCCAGTACTTC.

The chain uses TRBV7-2 and TRBJ2-2; 7 bases align to TRBD2. V lost 3 bases and J lost 6; bases outside the gene matches: 7. The CDR3 length is 15 residues. Per the germline V gene, CDR1 is SGHTA and CDR2 is FQGNSA. The CDR3 nucleotides read TGTGCCAGCAGCTTTAGGAGCGGGATCGCCGGGGAGCTGTTTTTT. Amino acids: CASSFRSGIAGELFF.

The V gene is TRBV7-2, the J gene TRBJ2-1; D is possibly TRBD1 (6 bases). The V end lost 1 base, the J end lost 9 bases, and 10 bases lay between the germline ends. This CDR3 contains 13 residues. Germline V gene data show CDR1 as SGHTA and CDR2 as FQGNSA. CDR3 bases: TGTGCCAGCAGCTTAGGGGGACATTCTGAGCAGTTCTTC. Its translation: CASSLGGHSEQFF.

The chain carries TRBV29-1 and TRBJ2-3; a weak D match, TRBD1 (6 bases). The CDR3 runs to 14 residues. The germline CDR1 and CDR2 sequences are SQVTM and ANQGSEA. The ends were cut back, 4 bases at V and 1 base at J, with 12 bases in the middle. For the CDR3, the DNA is TGCAGCGTTGTGGGGGACACTGGCACAGATACGCAGTATTTT. Translation: CSVVGDTGTDTQYF.

The rearrangement links TRBV7-9 to TRBJ2-7, with 9 bases that match TRBD2. Per germline, CDR1 SEHNR and CDR2 FQNEAQ (reference sequence). V trimming: 5 bases; J trimming: 1 base; junction bases outside the gene matches: 6. This CDR3 is built from 15 residues. For the CDR3, the DNA is TGTGCCAGCAGCCAGTGGACTAGCGCTTCCTACGAGCAGTACTTC. Translating gives CASSQWTSASYEQYF.

The table lists this clone with a few counts. The chain has TRBV6-5 and TRBJ1-1; D remains unclear. Germline V CDR1 and CDR2: MNHEY, SVGAGI. CDR3 length: 12 residues. Trimming left V 1 base short and J 6 bases short, with 6 bases between. CDR3 in DNA: TGTGCCAGCAGTTACTTGGGCGCTGAAGCTTTCTTT. This translates into CASSYLGAEAFF.

The chain has TRBV7-3 and TRBJ2-7, with 8 bases matching TRBD1. Looked up from germline, CDR1 is SGHTA and CDR2 is FQGTGA. The length of the CDR3 is 16 residues. V was clipped by 0 bases and J by 6 bases; unmatched bases: 10. In DNA form, the CDR3 reads TGTGCCAGCAGCTTAACTGATCAGGGGGCAAAGTCCGAGCAGTACTTC. Amino acids: CASSLTDQGAKSEQYF. The variable domain in full, completed from reference TRBV7-3 and TRBJ2-7, reads GAGVSQTPSNKVTEKGKYVELRCDPISGHTALYWYRQSLGQGPEFLIYFQGTGAADDSGLPNDRFFAVRPEGSVSTLKIQRTERGDSAVYLCASSLTDQGAKSEQYFGPGTRLTVT.

The chain is built from TRBV7-8 and TRBJ2-3; TRBD2 is a possible D gene (7 bases). This CDR3 has 16 amino acids. Between the trimmed V and J ends, which lost 0 bases and 4 bases, there was a span of 14 bases. Germline CDR1 reads SGHVS; CDR2 reads FQNEAQ. For the CDR3, the DNA is TGTGCCAGCAGCTTAGCGACCACGGGGGGCGCAGATACGCAGTATTTT. It yields the protein CASSLATTGGADTQYF.